This entry is about one T cell receptor beta chain. Its antigen remains unidentified. V trimming: 2 bases; J trimming: 9 bases; junction bases outside the gene matches: 6. The CDR3 is 13 residues long. CDR1 is SGHVT and CDR2 is SQSDAQ in the germline V gene. The sample comes from a study of cytomegalovirus exposure and HLA in healthy donors. Study-wide points: Most CMV-associated TCR beta chains were later found to appear HLA-restricted. The availability of immune exposure information extended only to CMV serostatus.

The PCR was carried out with 60 Vbeta primers and 13 Jbeta primers. As handled by the study authors: Approximately 9.9 million shared chains were among the approximately 80 million unique TCR beta chains that a later analysis counted. Only in-frame clones appear in the TCRdb table, and some are missing; sequencing was by immunoSEQ multiplex PCR. The V and J calls and clone size come from that table; D and trimming were worked out from the DNA. The table lists some 120,000 clones, approximately 68% of them singletons. Sequencing input: PBMCs. This receptor was taken from a man younger than 40 in good health and CMV-seropositive. The chain combines TRBV7-4 with TRBJ2-5, with 7 bases lining up with TRBD2. CDR3 nucleotides: TGTGCCAGCAGCTTATGGGAGGGCCACCCCCAGTACTTC. Encoded protein: CASSLWEGHPQYF. Looking up the rest from reference TRBV7-4 and TRBJ2-5 gives the full variable domain: GAGVSQSPRYKVAKRGRDVALRCDSISGHVTLYWYRQTLGQGSEVLTYSQSDAQRDKSGRPSGRFSAERPERSVSTLKIQRTEQGDSAVYLCASSLWEGHPQYFGPGTRLLVL.